The subject of this entry is one T cell receptor (beta chain). The sample's treatment: randomized to nivolumab then ipilimumab (arm A) or the reverse (arm B). From germline, CDR1 is SGHDN and CDR2 FVKESK. With 3 bases clipped from V and 0 bases from J, the junction kept 2 bases outside the gene matches. The CDR3 loop spans 15 amino acids. This sample was included in a study of sequential checkpoint blockade in melanoma. On the study more broadly: Maintenance nivolumab came after either treatment sequence.

Repertoires were generated with immunoSEQ multiplex PCR, while TCRdb's copy carries only in-frame clones and drops some. The sample records under 20,000 clones, over 70% being singletons. This rearrangement joins TRBV14 to TRBJ2-7, with 10 bases aligning to TRBD2. Sequenced here: CD8+ T cells sorted from blood (inferred from file names), sampled from a patient given nivolumab and ipilimumab in sequence. The receptor was derived from a human donor with melanoma. CDR3 sequence (DNA): TGTGCCAGCAGCCACGGACTAGCGGACTCCTACGAGCAGTACTTC. It translates to CASSHGLADSYEQYF. Supplemented by reference TRBV14 and TRBJ2-7, the full variable domain reads EAGVTQFPSHSVIEKGQTVTLRCDPISGHDNLYWYRRVMGKEIKFLLHFVKESKQDESGMPNNRFLAERTGGTYSTLKVQPAELEDSGVYFCASSHGLADSYEQYFGPGTRLTVT.